The clone carrying this T cell receptor beta chain came up many times. TCRdb called the 5' RACE reads again in MiXCR, with one record for every CDR3 protein. The table shows just under 600,000 distinct CDR3 sequences, with roughly 13% occurring only once. From germline, CDR1 is GTSNPN and CDR2 SVGIG (reference sequence). The CDR3 spans 14 residues. Trimming shortened V by 1 base and J by 5 bases, and 12 bases separated the two germline ends. The data were taken from a study of T cells after yellow fever vaccination. The rearrangement joins TRBV30 to TRBJ2-1; the D gene is possibly TRBD1 (6 bases). The sample was PBMCs, taken on the day of the yellow fever booster vaccination. This sequence originates from a man aged 30 to 39 who received the YFV17D yellow fever vaccine. The CDR3 sequence: CAWSDRVPNNEQFF. CDR3 bases: TGTGCCTGGAGTGACAGGGTCCCCAACAATGAGCAGTTCTTC.